The 29 T cell receptor beta chains presented below share a single source sample, sequenced in a study of T cells in localized non-small cell lung cancer. Only in-frame clones appear in the TCRdb table, and some are missing; sequencing was by immunoSEQ multiplex PCR. This sample has 4,000 to 5,000 clones; approximately 26% occur once, and the top ten carry about 5.3%. This specimen was lung tumor tissue, taken before any cancer treatment. The receptor set was obtained from a man aged 40-75 years with stage II lung adenocarcinoma.

A few counts support this clone. The CDR3 sequence is CASSTGSVPGNTIYF. CDR3 coding DNA: TGTGCCAGCTCAACGGGAAGTGTCCCTGGAAACACCATATATTTT. The chain uses TRBV18 and TRBJ1-3; D is unresolved. V lost 5 bases to trimming and J lost 2 bases, with 13 bases between them. Germline V gene data show CDR1 as KGHSH and CDR2 as LQKENI. This CDR3 contains 15 residues.

The chain joins TRBV28 to TRBJ2-7; TRBD1 agrees at 8 bases. J gave up 2 bases and V 8 bases, and 17 bases lay outside the gene matches. The CDR3 loop spans 17 amino acids. CDR1 is MDHEN and CDR2 is SYDVKM in the germline V gene. CDR3 DNA: TGTGCCAGCCTAAGGGGCAGGGGGCAAATAGGCACCTACGAGCAGTACTTC. Its protein is CASLRGRGQIGTYEQYF.

This clone showed up just a few times. This chain connects TRBV6-8 to TRBJ2-4; D ambiguous. V was clipped by 6 bases and J by 0 bases, with 12 bases between them. The V gene's germline CDR1 is MNHGY and CDR2 SAAAGT. There are 15 residues in the CDR3. CDR3 in DNA: TGTGCCAGCAGAACCTCGGACCGAGCCAAAAACATTCAGTACTTC. Its translation is CASRTSDRAKNIQYF.

The chain recombines TRBV6-8 with TRBJ2-7, with 9 bases matching TRBD1. This CDR3 region has 14 residues. The ends lost 4 bases at V and 3 bases at J; junction bases unmatched: 4. CDR1 MNHGY and CDR2 SAAAGT come from the germline V gene. The chain's CDR3 is CASSWTGVDYEQYF. CDR3 bases: TGTGCCAGCAGTTGGACAGGGGTGGACTACGAGCAGTACTTC.

This clone came up a few times. J is TRBJ2-7 and V is TRBV6-8, with a tentative D call TRBD2 (6 bases). V was pared by 10 bases and J by 7 bases, with 26 bases between. This CDR3 is 15 amino acids long. Per the germline V gene, CDR1 is MNHGY and CDR2 is SAAAGT. This CDR3 reads CAIRTMGGVAGEQYF. In nucleotides, the CDR3 is TGTGCCATCAGGACGATGGGAGGAGTAGCCGGGGAGCAGTACTTC.

The chain has TRBV9 and TRBJ2-2, with 9 positions matching TRBD1. Trimming removed 2 bases from V and 7 bases from J; junction bases left unmatched: 12. The CDR3 totals 17 residues. CDR1 is SGDLS and CDR2 is YYNGEE in the germline V gene. CDR3: CASSVHATQGAIGELFF. The CDR3 DNA reads TGTGCCAGCAGCGTCCATGCGACACAGGGGGCCATCGGGGAGCTGTTTTTT.

The chain employs TRBV11-3 and TRBJ1-3; 8 bases are a match to TRBD1. The CDR3 consists of 16 residues. V lost 2 bases and J lost 0; bases outside the gene matches: 3. Germline V gene lookup returns CDR1 SGHNT and CDR2 YENEEA. The CDR3 nucleotides are TGTGCCAGCAGCTTACAGGGGGCGACCTCTGGAAACACCATATATTTT. It specifies CASSLQGATSGNTIYF.

The chain joins TRBV18 to TRBJ2-3; D remains unclear. Germline loops: CDR1 KGHSH, CDR2 LQKENI. V dropped 3 bases and J dropped 4 bases, with 8 bases sitting between them. There are 13 residues in the CDR3. The chain's CDR3 is CASSPTVSDTQYF. CDR3 coding DNA: TGTGCCAGCTCACCCACCGTCTCAGATACGCAGTATTTT. Variable domain in full (rest from reference TRBV18 and TRBJ2-3): NAGVMQNPRHLVRRRGQEARLRCSPMKGHSHVYWYRQLPEEGLKFMVYLQKENIIDESGMPKERFSAEFPKEGPSILRIQQVVRGDSAAYFCASSPTVSDTQYFGPGTRLTVL.

The CDR3 loop reads CSVEDYGTRGGYTF. In nucleotides, the CDR3 is TGCAGCGTTGAAGATTATGGGACTCGGGGAGGCTACACCTTC. The V gene is TRBV29-1, the J gene TRBJ1-2, with D tentatively TRBD1 (5 bases). This CDR3 is 14 amino acids long. V was clipped by 0 bases and J by 8 bases, with 16 bases between them. CDR1 and CDR2 (germline): SQVTM, ANQGSEA.

The V call is TRBV11-3, the J call TRBJ2-1; 11 nucleotides agree with TRBD2. This CDR3 region has 14 residues. Looked up from germline, CDR1 is SGHNT and CDR2 is YENEEA. With V trimmed by 5 bases and J by 10 bases, 7 bases remained unmatched. The CDR3 sequence: CASSQLAGAGEQFF. The CDR3 bases are TGTGCCAGCAGCCAACTAGCGGGAGCGGGCGAGCAGTTCTTC.

The V call is TRBV5-1, the J call TRBJ2-6; D uncertain. Trimming left V 4 bases short and J 2 bases short, with 10 bases between. The germline V gene has CDR1 SGHRS and CDR2 YFSETQ. The CDR3 has 15 amino acids. For the CDR3, the DNA is TGCGCCAGCAGCCCGTCCCTCGCTGGGGCCAACGTCCTGACTTTC. Translating it yields CASSPSLAGANVLTF.

CDR3 amino acids: CASGLVHDPRSGNTIYF. The CDR3 region has the DNA TGTGCTAGTGGTTTGGTACATGACCCCCGCTCTGGAAACACCATATATTTT. V and J are TRBV12-5 and TRBJ1-3; no clear D. Between the trimmed V and J ends, which lost 0 bases and 0 bases, there was a span of 12 bases. Germline CDR1 is LGHNT and CDR2 is FRNRAP. The CDR3 sequence is 17 residues long.

This clone was found a few times. The V gene is TRBV6-8, the J gene TRBJ2-3; weak D call: TRBD2 (6 bases). The CDR3 has 15 amino acids. The germline CDR1 and CDR2 sequences are MNHGY and SAAAGT. The germline V and J ends were trimmed by 5 bases and 2 bases, with 14 bases remaining between them. The CDR3 here is CASSKTSRNTDTQYF. The CDR3 region has the DNA TGTGCCAGCAGTAAGACTAGTCGGAACACAGATACGCAGTATTTT.

This chain connects TRBV10-2 to TRBJ2-5; D may correspond to TRBD1 or TRBD2 (5 bases each). Trimming stripped 6 bases from V and 7 bases from J, with 15 bases between. The CDR3 runs 13 residues. Germline CDR1 WSHSY, CDR2 SAAADI. The CDR3 DNA follows: TGCGCCAGCAGCTTCAGGGACCTCGGGACCCAGTACTTC. The encoded protein is CASSFRDLGTQYF.

This clone has more than one count but fewer than ten. The chain couples TRBV11-3 to TRBJ2-5, with TRBD2 matching over 12 bases. Germline CDR1 reads SGHNT; CDR2 reads YENEEA. CDR3 length: 15 residues. V was clipped by 8 bases and J by 5 bases; unmatched bases: 9. The CDR3, as DNA: TGTGCCAGCGGTCCGGGACTAGCGGGTGGCGAGACCCAGTACTTC. Its protein is CASGPGLAGGETQYF.

This clone was seen a few times. Written as DNA, the CDR3 is TGTGCCAGCAGCTATAATCGGGGTACGGGGGGCTACACCTTC. This translates into CASSYNRGTGGYTF. The chain couples TRBV11-3 to TRBJ1-2; D not certain. Between the trimmed V and J ends, which lost 4 bases and 8 bases, there was a span of 17 bases. This CDR3 comprises 14 residues. The germline V gene has CDR1 SGHNT and CDR2 YENEEA.

The chain uses TRBV6-8 and TRBJ1-1; 7 bases match TRBD1. The V segment lost 6 bases and the J segment 5 bases; nucleotides outside the gene matches: 9. The CDR3 is made up of 14 amino acids. Per germline, CDR1 MNHGY and CDR2 SAAAGT. CDR3 residues: CASRGSGQSTEAFF. In DNA, the CDR3 is TGTGCCAGCAGGGGGTCGGGACAGTCTACTGAAGCTTTCTTT.

This clone has a handful of counts. The chain recombines TRBV6-8 with TRBJ2-1; a possible D gene is TRBD1 (5 bases). There are 14 residues in the CDR3. CDR1 is MNHGY and CDR2 is SAAAGT in the germline V gene. V lost 7 bases and J lost 9, with 19 bases in between. CDR3 region: CASTNNPGQSEQFF. CDR3 nucleotides: TGTGCCAGCACCAACAACCCAGGGCAAAGTGAGCAGTTCTTC.

CDR3 nucleotide sequence: TGTGCCAGCAGTTACCTGGACGTTCAGCCCCAGCATTTT. It codes for CASSYLDVQPQHF. V and J are TRBV6-8 and TRBJ1-5; D is unclear. Trimming shortened V by 2 bases and J by 6 bases, and 8 bases separated the two germline ends. The germline V gene encodes CDR1 MNHGY and CDR2 SAAAGT. This CDR3 spans 13 amino acids.

This sequence joins TRBV6-8 and TRBJ2-3; 10 bases match TRBD2. V lost 7 bases to trimming and J lost 2 bases; unmatched junction nucleotides: 6. CDR3 length: 15 amino acids. Germline values: CDR1 MNHGY, CDR2 SAAAGT. CDR3 amino acids: CASTLAGANTDTQYF. The CDR3 region has the DNA TGTGCCAGCACCCTAGCGGGAGCCAACACAGATACGCAGTATTTT.

This clone was seen a handful of times. The V gene is TRBV5-1, the J gene TRBJ1-1; possible D gene TRBD1, 5 bases. This CDR3 is 16 amino acids long. With 4 bases removed from V and 1 base from J, the gap between germline ends came to 17 bases. The germline V gene has CDR1 SGHRS and CDR2 YFSETQ. Here the CDR3 reads CASSPGGDWSNTEAFF. DNA of the CDR3: TGCGCCAGCAGCCCCGGGGGGGATTGGTCGAACACTGAAGCTTTCTTT. The full variable domain, in which reference TRBV5-1 and TRBJ1-1 provide the parts outside the CDR3, is KAGVTQTPRYLIKTRGQQVTLSCSPISGHRSVSWYQQTPGQGLQFLFEYFSETQRNKGNFPGRFSGRQFSNSRSEMNVSTLELGDSALYLCASSPGGDWSNTEAFFGQGTRLTVV.

J is TRBJ1-4 and V is TRBV28; D is ambiguous. Germline V gives CDR1 MDHEN, CDR2 SYDVKM. This CDR3 has 14 residues. Trimming pared 4 bases from V and 1 base from J, leaving 7 bases between. Here the CDR3 reads CASSSAGTNEKLFF. In DNA, the CDR3 is TGTGCCAGCAGTTCAGCGGGAACTAATGAAAAACTGTTTTTT.

This clone was seen a few times. V gene TRBV28 combines with J gene TRBJ1-4, with TRBD1 identical over 7 bases. This CDR3 is 19 amino acids long. Trimming took 2 bases from V and 1 from J; bases not matched to a gene: 13. CDR1 MDHEN and CDR2 SYDVKM come from the germline V gene. The CDR3 loop is CASSLQVAGGRRTNEKLFF. CDR3 in DNA: TGTGCCAGCAGTTTACAGGTGGCAGGGGGAAGAAGAACTAATGAAAAACTGTTTTTT.

This clone was counted a few times. This chain uses TRBV18 with TRBJ1-5; 9 positions match TRBD1. V dropped 5 bases and J dropped 6; count of bases not matched to a gene: 8. The CDR3 contains 15 residues. CDR1 and CDR2 from the germline V gene are KGHSH and LQKENI. CDR3 residues: CASSTRTGEVQPQHF. The CDR3 DNA reads as TGTGCCAGCTCAACCCGGACAGGGGAGGTTCAGCCCCAGCATTTT.

This clone was counted a few times. In nucleotides, the CDR3 is TGTGCCAGCAGCTTGAGTATGGACAGGGCCTACGAGCAGTACTTC. Its protein product is CASSLSMDRAYEQYF. V and J are TRBV11-3 and TRBJ2-7; the match to TRBD1 covers 8 bases. Germline values: CDR1 SGHNT, CDR2 YENEEA. The J segment lost 2 bases and the V segment lost 3 bases, leaving 6 bases of the junction unmatched. The length of the CDR3 is 15 residues. Full variable domain (missing parts from reference TRBV11-3 and TRBJ2-7): EAGVVQSPRYKIIEKKQPVAFWCNPISGHNTLYWYLQNLGQGPELLIRYENEEAVDDSQLPKDRFSAERLKGVDSTLKIQPAELGDSAVYLCASSLSMDRAYEQYFGPGTRLTVT.

The rearrangement joins TRBV30 to TRBJ1-1; 7 bases are shared with TRBD1. The CDR3 totals 12 residues. From germline, CDR1 is GTSNPN and CDR2 SVGIG (reference sequence). Trimming at V came to 6 bases and at J to 5 bases, leaving 6 bases not matched to a gene. For the CDR3, the DNA is TGTGCCTGTCGGACAGGTTATACTGAAGCTTTCTTT. It specifies CACRTGYTEAFF.

The sample holds a few counts of this clone. This rearrangement joins TRBV11-3 to TRBJ2-1; D unclear. Germline V gives CDR1 SGHNT, CDR2 YENEEA. There are 18 residues in the CDR3. V was trimmed by 2 bases and J by 7 bases, leaving 24 bases between them. The CDR3 is CASSLKGGTSRPSNEQFF. The CDR3 region has the DNA TGTGCCAGCAGCTTAAAGGGCGGAACGTCGCGGCCGAGTAATGAGCAGTTCTTC.

The chain employs TRBV19 and TRBJ2-4; D gene uncertain. Germline V gene lookup returns CDR1 LNHDA and CDR2 SQIVND (reference sequence). V was cut by 6 bases and J by 3 bases, with 15 bases left in between. The length of the CDR3 is 15 residues. The CDR3 DNA reads as TGTGCCAGTAGGGGTCTTCGATTGGACAAAAACATTCAGTACTTC. Protein product: CASRGLRLDKNIQYF.

This clone is deemed large. The chain has TRBV19 and TRBJ2-1, with TRBD1 matching over 9 bases. The CDR3 covers 13 residues. V lost 5 bases, J lost 9 bases, and 5 bases stayed unmatched. Germline CDR1 reads LNHDA; CDR2 reads SQIVND (reference sequence). CDR3 nucleotides: TGTGCCAGTAGTGGAATACAGGGGGCTGAGCAGTTCTTC. The encoded protein is CASSGIQGAEQFF.